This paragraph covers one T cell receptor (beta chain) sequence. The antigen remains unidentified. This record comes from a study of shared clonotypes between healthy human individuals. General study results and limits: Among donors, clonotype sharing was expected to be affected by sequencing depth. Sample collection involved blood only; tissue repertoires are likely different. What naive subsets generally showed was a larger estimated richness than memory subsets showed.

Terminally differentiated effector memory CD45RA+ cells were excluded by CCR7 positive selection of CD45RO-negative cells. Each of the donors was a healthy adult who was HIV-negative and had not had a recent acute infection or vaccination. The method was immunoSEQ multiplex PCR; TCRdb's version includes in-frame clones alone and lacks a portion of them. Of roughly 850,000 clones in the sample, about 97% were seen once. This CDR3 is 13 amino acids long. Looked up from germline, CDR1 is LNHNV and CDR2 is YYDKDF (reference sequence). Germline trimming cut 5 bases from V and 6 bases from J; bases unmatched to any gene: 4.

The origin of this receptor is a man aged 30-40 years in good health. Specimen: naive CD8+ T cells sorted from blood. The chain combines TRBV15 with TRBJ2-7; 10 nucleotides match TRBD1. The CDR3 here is CATSARTGGEQYF. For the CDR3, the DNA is TGTGCCACCAGCGCCAGGACAGGGGGCGAGCAGTACTTC.